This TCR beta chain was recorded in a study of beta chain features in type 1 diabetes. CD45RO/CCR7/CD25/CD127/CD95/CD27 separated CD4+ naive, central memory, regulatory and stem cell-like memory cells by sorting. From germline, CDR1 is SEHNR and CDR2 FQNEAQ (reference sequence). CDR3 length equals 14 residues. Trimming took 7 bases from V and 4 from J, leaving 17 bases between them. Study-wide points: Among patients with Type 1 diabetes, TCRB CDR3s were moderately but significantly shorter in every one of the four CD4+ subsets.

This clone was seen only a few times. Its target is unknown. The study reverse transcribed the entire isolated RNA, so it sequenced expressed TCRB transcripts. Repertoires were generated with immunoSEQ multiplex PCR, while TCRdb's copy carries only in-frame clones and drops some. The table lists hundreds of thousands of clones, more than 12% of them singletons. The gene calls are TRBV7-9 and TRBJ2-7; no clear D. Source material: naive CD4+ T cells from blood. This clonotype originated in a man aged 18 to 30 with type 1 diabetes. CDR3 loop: CASTYGDTAYEQYF. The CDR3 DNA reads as TGTGCCAGCACGTACGGAGACACAGCTTACGAGCAGTACTTC.